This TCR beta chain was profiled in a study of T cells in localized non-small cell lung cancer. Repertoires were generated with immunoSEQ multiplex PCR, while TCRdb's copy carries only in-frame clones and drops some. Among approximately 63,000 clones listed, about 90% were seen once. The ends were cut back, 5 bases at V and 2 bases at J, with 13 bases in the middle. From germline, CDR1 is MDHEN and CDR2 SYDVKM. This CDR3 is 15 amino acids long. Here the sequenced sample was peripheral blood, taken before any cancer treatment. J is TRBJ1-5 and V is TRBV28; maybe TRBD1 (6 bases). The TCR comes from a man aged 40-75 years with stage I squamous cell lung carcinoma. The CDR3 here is CASSRGGGGNQPQHF. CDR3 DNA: TGTGCCAGCAGTAGGGGGGGCGGGGGCAATCAGCCCCAGCATTTT.